This T cell receptor beta chain came from a study of blood T cell repertoires in COVID-19. Across the study: Samples of COVID-19 (acute and convalescent) were obtained from the United States, Italy and Spain. T cells, B-cell-depleted T cells, or PBMCs provided the cDNA or gDNA that served as material.

Participants came from roughly 24 US areas, aged roughly 18 to 89 years. As handled by the study authors: Amplification with reference gene primers provided the estimates of nucleated cell counts. The table came from immunoSEQ multiplex PCR; TCRdb's copy has only in-frame clones and leaves some out. V, J and clone size reflect that table, while D and trimming were determined from the DNA. The sample records 250,000 or so clones, approximately 81% being singletons. This clone was recorded once. The TCR was taken from a woman in her fifties or sixties who had been exposed to COVID-19. The sample consisted of PBMCs or T cells enriched from blood (not recorded which).

The CDR3 reads CSVERGLNTEAFF. The DNA of the CDR3 is TGCAGCGTTGAAAGGGGATTGAACACTGAAGCTTTCTTT. The chain joins TRBV29-1 to TRBJ1-1; TRBD1 is a possible D gene (5 bases). Trimming pared 2 bases from V and 0 bases from J, leaving 7 bases between. CDR1 is SQVTM, CDR2 ANQGSEA, per germline. This CDR3 region has 13 residues. The full variable domain, with the rest looked up from reference TRBV29-1 and TRBJ1-1, is SAVISQKPSRDICQRGTSLTIQCQVDSQVTMMFWYRQQPGQSLTLIATANQGSEATYESGFVIDKFPISRPNLTFSTLTVSNMSPEDSSIYLCSVERGLNTEAFFGQGTRLTVV.